Detailed here is one T cell receptor (beta chain). The sample comes from a study of shared T cell receptors in the human thymus. V was clipped by 6 bases and J by 2 bases; unmatched bases: 9. CDR1 and CDR2 from the germline V gene are MNHEY and SMNVEV (reference sequence). This CDR3 has 15 residues. The method was immunoSEQ multiplex PCR; TCRdb's version includes in-frame clones alone and lacks a portion of them. Of 500,000 to 850,000 clones in the sample, around 87% were seen once. Separately, the same data were catalogued under a study of human thymus T cells. This second report adds: Immunologically healthy infants in Finland undergoing congenital heart defect surgery were the donors.

The chain is built from TRBV27 and TRBJ2-7; TRBD2 agrees at 8 bases. This receptor was identified in a boy under two years old with a congenital heart defect. Sequenced material: thymocytes. CDR3 protein: CASRFQAGETYEQYF. Written as DNA, the CDR3 is TGTGCCAGCAGGTTCCAAGCGGGGGAAACCTACGAGCAGTACTTC.